This T cell receptor (beta chain) was identified in a study of T cell repertoires in cytomegalovirus infection. Study at large: In public TCR beta signatures, there were indications of both CMV infection and matching HLA type.

TCRdb redid the calling of the reads with MiXCR, one entry per CDR3 protein. The table lists 650,000 to 850,000 distinct CDR3 sequences, roughly 29% of them singletons, with around 12% in the top ten. Looked up from germline, CDR1 is SGHVS and CDR2 is FQNEAQ. The CDR3 spans 14 residues. The ends were cut back, 6 bases at V and 2 bases at J, with 14 bases in the middle. The study, taken as a whole, reports: The ex vivo response was dominated by HLA-C-restricted CMV-specific TCR beta clonotypes.

This clonotype has only a few counts. The antigen is undetermined. Sequences were derived from cultured CD8+ T cells from PBMCs, sampled from culture after CMV antigen stimulation. The TCR sequence derives from a human donor in good health (CMV status not recorded). Some clones in this sample may be carry-over from other donors' samples. The genes are TRBV7-8 and TRBJ2-7; no reliable D call. The CDR3 DNA reads as TGTGCCAGCAGTCCGGGCCTTGACACCTACGAGCAGTACTTC. Its protein product is CASSPGLDTYEQYF. Supplemented by reference TRBV7-8 and TRBJ2-7, the full variable domain reads GAGVSQSPRYKVAKRGQDVALRCDPISGHVSLFWYQQALGQGPEFLTYFQNEAQLDKSGLPSDRFFAERPEGSVSTLKIQRTQQEDSAVYLCASSPGLDTYEQYFGPGTRLTVT.